Listed below are T cell receptor beta chains from one sample, sequenced in a study of blood T cell repertoires in COVID-19. TCRdb keeps only in-frame clones here, not all; method: immunoSEQ multiplex PCR. The sample carries more than 110,000 clones, approximately 87% recorded once. The material sequenced was peripheral blood. The receptors were gathered from a human donor in a cohort sampled during active COVID-19. Each CDR3 is given with its conserved first and last residue. A D gene is named only where the DNA matches it firmly.

v_call: TRBV27
d_call: TRBD1
cdr3_aa: CASSFQGQGAYEQYF

v_call: TRBV5-1
d_call: TRBD2
cdr3_aa: CASSSRGSGRASEQFF

v_call: TRBV10-3
d_call: -
cdr3_aa: CAISESPGIRTEAFF

v_call: TRBV10-3
d_call: -
cdr3_aa: CAISESGLTGAPTQYF

v_call: TRBV5-1
d_call: -
cdr3_aa: CASTIVASGGNEQFF

v_call: TRBV5-5
d_call: -
cdr3_aa: CASSFGTQGTDTQYF

v_call: TRBV19
d_call: -
cdr3_aa: CASSRGRGTGELFF

v_call: TRBV28
d_call: -
cdr3_aa: CASSSYQGRYGYTF

v_call: TRBV7-2
d_call: TRBD1
cdr3_aa: CASSLVGTELIYGYTF

v_call: TRBV6-2/TRBV6-3
d_call: TRBD2
cdr3_aa: CASSRSGVGQETQYF

v_call: TRBV2
d_call: -
cdr3_aa: CASSGRGVEQFF

v_call: TRBV5-8
d_call: -
cdr3_aa: CASSLALSSGVRVYNEQFF

v_call: TRBV29-1
d_call: -
cdr3_aa: CSADGGVADTQYF

v_call: TRBV5-4
d_call: TRBD1
cdr3_aa: CASSRDTQGAGETQYF

v_call: TRBV9
d_call: -
cdr3_aa: CASSVAGGELFF